Listed here are 2 T cell receptor beta chains from one sample, sequenced in a study of shared clonotypes between healthy human individuals. Only in-frame clones appear in the TCRdb table, and some are missing; sequencing was by immunoSEQ multiplex PCR. The data contain millions of clones, about 95% of them singletons. Only CD45RO-negative cells positively selected for CCR7 counted as naive CD8 cells, so terminally differentiated effector memory CD45RA+ cells were excluded. Sequenced material: naive CD8+ T cells sorted from blood. The receptors stem from a man between 18 and 35 years old in good health.

In nucleotides, the CDR3 is TGCGCCAGCAGCATGGGGGGAGGCCAGTTGACCCAGTACTTC. It specifies CASSMGGGQLTQYF. The V and J genes are TRBV5-1 and TRBJ2-5; D is perhaps TRBD2 (6 bases). The CDR3 covers 14 residues. Germline V lookup: CDR1 SGHRS, CDR2 YFSETQ. V lost 4 bases and J lost 7, with 17 bases in between.

The gene calls are TRBV7-2 and TRBJ2-3; no clear D gene. The germline gives CDR1 SGHTA, CDR2 FQGNSA. There are 12 residues in the CDR3. Trimming left V 4 bases short and J 1 base short, with 3 bases between. The CDR3 region has the DNA TGTGCCAGCAGCTCCCGCACAGATACGCAGTATTTT. Translated, it gives CASSSRTDTQYF.